Listed here is a single T cell receptor beta chain. This clone has just one count. Its specific antigen is unknown. Base-call qualities are not available, and no considerably larger clone is one nucleotide away. This entry comes from a study of graft-versus-host responses after intestinal transplantation (dated by TCRdb to the early 2020s). The study in broad terms: The transplants that recipients received were multivisceral, liver-intestinal, or isolated intestinal. Every recipient was given anti-thymocyte globulin induction, followed by roughly 3 years of maintenance tacrolimus and steroids. After intestinal transplantation, graft-versus-host and host-versus-graft alloreactive T cell clones were followed in the graft, circulation and bone marrow using bulk TCR-beta CDR3 sequencing. Alloreactive clones were identified by sequencing pre-transplant mixed lymphocyte reaction products and comparing them with unstimulated pre-transplant donor and recipient T cells. Of the approximately 25 intestinal transplant recipients enrolled in the cohort, one of whom was a retransplant, a few patients without pretransplant specimens were excluded. Donor T cell macrochimerism was defined as a peak of at least 4% donor T cells among recipient peripheral blood mononuclear cells. Rather than being sequenced by the commercial service, samples from three later patients were sequenced in-house on an Illumina MiSeq and processed with MiXCR.

The study at large found these results: Peak levels of circulating GvH clones were associated with declines in HvG clones early after transplant. The conclusions were limited by the relatively low number and heterogeneity of the intestinal transplant patients. In patients with donor T cell macrochimerism, the allografts had high GvH to HvG T cell clonal ratios. GvH clones were found in recipient bone marrow, and some of the GvH clones appeared earlier in ileal mucosa or blood, which is consistent with an intestinal mucosal origin.

Library preparation was by the immunoSEQ multiplex PCR assay. In most patients, genomic DNA was isolated using the Qiagen DNeasy Blood and Tissue Kit and sent frozen to Adaptive Biotechnologies for TCR sequencing. For most patients, high-throughput TCR-beta CDR3 sequencing of genomic DNA was performed by Adaptive Biotechnologies. In the authors' own workflow: Adaptive's ImmunoSEQ software supplied the TCR sequencing data for 18 patients, while MiXCR and VDJtools were used to process a few other patients. CD4 versus CD8 sorting errors were corrected by removing sequences found in both subsets at a frequency ratio below 5:1. CDR3 nucleotide sequences shared between donor and recipient were removed because the origin of such sequences could not be assigned. Alloreactive clones required at least 2-fold expansion over unstimulated cells and minimum CFSE-low frequency of 0.002% (template counts) or 0.001% (read counts). Clones were considered mappable if detected in sequenced pre-transplant spleen, lymph node, or MLR CFSE-low populations of the donor or recipient. Cumulative frequency of alloreactive clones was calculated as a percentage of all sequences weighted by copy number. What TCRdb holds here is the immuneACCESS table cut down to in-frame rearrangements. Part of the clones is not present; checked against another copy, under half of the missing clones reflect an unresolved V gene, and the others are unexplained. That table furnishes V, J and clone size, whereas the DNA furnished D and trimming. The sample table shows fewer than 150,000 clones, and more than 80% are seen once. The top ten clones comprise around 0.16% of the sample.

The CDR3, cysteine through phenylalanine, is 15 amino acids long. Solely the CDR3 DNA is kept, with 45 bases framed from the first base. Deletion took 5 bases off V and 1 base off J, with a span of 14 bases between the germline ends. CDR1 and CDR2, per the germline V gene, are SGHAT and FQNNGV. The sample's time point label, decoded: cells obtained before transplantation from donor or recipient. CD3+CD4+ and CD3+CD8+ populations were FACS-sorted from unstimulated pre-transplant donor and recipient cells taken from spleen or lymph nodes. The chain is assembled from TRBV11-2 and TRBJ1-1; the D gene is perhaps TRBD1, from 6 matching bases. This receptor was identified in a human donor who received an intestinal transplant. Sample: unstimulated CD4+ T cells sorted from spleen or lymph node cells, taken before intestinal transplant. This receptor has the CDR3 CASSKSQGGNTEAFF. The nucleotides are TGTGCCAGCAGCAAGTCACAGGGCGGGAACACTGAAGCTTTCTTT.